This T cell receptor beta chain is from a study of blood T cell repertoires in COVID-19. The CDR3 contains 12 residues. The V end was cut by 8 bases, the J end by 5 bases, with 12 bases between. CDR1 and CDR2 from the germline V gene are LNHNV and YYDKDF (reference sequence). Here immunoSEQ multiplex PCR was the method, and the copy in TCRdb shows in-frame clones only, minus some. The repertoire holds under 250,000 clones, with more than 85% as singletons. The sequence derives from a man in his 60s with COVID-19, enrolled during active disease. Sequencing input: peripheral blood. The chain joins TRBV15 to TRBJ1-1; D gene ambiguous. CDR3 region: CATGGGWTEAFF. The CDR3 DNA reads TGTGCCACCGGCGGCGGATGGACTGAAGCTTTCTTT.